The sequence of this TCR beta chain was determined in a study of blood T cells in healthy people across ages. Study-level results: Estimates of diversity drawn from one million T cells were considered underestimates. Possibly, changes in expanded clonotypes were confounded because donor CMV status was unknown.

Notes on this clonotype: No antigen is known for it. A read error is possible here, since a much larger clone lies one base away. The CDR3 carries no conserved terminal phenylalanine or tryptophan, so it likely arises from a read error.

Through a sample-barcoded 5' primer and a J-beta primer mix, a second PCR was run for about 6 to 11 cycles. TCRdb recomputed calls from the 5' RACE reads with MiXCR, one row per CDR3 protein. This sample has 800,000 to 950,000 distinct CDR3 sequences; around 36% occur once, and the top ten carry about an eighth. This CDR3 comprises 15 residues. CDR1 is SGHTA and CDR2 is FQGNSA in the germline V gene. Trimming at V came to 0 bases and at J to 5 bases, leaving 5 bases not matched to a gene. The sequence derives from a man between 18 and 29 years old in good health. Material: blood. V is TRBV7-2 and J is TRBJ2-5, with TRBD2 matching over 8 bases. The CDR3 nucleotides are TGTGCCAGCAGCTTAGCTAGCGGGGTTCAGGAGACCCAGTACTAC. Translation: CASSLASGVQETQYY.